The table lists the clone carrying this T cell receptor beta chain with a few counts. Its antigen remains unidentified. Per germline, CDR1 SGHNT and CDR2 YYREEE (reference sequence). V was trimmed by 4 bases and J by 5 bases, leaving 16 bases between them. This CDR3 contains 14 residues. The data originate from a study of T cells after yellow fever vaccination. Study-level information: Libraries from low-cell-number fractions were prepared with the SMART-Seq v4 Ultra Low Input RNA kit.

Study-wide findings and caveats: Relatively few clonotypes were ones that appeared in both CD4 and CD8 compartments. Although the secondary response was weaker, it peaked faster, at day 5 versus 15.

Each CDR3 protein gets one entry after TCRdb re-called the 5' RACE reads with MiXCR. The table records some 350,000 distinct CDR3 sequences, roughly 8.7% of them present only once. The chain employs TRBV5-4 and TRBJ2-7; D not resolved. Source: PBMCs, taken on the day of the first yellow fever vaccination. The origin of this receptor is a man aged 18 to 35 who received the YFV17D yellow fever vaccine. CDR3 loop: CASSRPGPGDEQYF. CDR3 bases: TGTGCCAGCAGCCGTCCGGGTCCGGGCGACGAGCAGTACTTC.